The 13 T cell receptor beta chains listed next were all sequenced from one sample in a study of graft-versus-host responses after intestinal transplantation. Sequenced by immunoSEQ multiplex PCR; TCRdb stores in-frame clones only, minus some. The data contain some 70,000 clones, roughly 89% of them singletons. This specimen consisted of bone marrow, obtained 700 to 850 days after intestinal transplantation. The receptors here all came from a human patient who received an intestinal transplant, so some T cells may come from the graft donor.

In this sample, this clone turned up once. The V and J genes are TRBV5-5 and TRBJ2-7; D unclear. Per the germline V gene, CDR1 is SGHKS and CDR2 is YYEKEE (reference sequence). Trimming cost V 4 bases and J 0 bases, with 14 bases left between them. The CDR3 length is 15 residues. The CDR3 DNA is TGTGCCAGCAGCGAAGACATGCTACCCTCCTACGAGCAGTACTTC. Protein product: CASSEDMLPSYEQYF. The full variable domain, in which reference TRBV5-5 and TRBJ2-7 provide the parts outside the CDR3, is DAGVTQSPTHLIKTRGQQVTLRCSPISGHKSVSWYQQVLGQGPQFIFQYYEKEERGRGNFPDRFSARQFPNYSSELNVNALLLGDSALYLCASSEDMLPSYEQYFGPGTRLTVT.

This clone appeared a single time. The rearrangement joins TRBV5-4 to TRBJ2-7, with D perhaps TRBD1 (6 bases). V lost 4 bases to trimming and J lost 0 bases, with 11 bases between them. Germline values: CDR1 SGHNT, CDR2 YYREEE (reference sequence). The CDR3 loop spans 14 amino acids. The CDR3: CASSIQQGSYEQYF. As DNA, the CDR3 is TGTGCCAGCAGCATACAACAGGGCTCCTACGAGCAGTACTTC.

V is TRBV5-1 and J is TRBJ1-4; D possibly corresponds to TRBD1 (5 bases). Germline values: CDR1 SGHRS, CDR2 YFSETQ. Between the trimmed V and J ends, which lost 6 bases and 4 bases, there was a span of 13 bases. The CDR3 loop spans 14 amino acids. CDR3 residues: CASNQRGDNEKLFF. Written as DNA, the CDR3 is TGCGCCAGCAACCAAAGGGGAGATAATGAAAAACTGTTTTTT. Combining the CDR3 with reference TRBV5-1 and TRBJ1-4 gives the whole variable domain KAGVTQTPRYLIKTRGQQVTLSCSPISGHRSVSWYQQTPGQGLQFLFEYFSETQRNKGNFPGRFSGRQFSNSRSEMNVSTLELGDSALYLCASNQRGDNEKLFFGSGTQLSVL.

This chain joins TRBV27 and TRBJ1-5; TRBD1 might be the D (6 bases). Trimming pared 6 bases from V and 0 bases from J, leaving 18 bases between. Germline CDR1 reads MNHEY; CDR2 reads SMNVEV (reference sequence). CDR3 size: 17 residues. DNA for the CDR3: TGTGCCAGCAGCAAGTTTTGGCAGGGGAATAGCAATCAGCCCCAGCATTTT. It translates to CASSKFWQGNSNQPQHF.

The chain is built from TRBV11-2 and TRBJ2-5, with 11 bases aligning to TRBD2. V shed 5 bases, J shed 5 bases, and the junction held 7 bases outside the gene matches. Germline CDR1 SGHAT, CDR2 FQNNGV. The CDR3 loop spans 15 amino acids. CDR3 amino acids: CASSRRLAGGETQYF. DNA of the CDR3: TGTGCCAGCAGCAGACGGCTAGCGGGGGGTGAGACCCAGTACTTC.

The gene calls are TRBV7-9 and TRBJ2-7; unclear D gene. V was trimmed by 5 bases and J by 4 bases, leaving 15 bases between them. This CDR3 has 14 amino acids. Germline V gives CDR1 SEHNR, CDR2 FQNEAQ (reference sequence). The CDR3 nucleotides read TGTGCCAGCAGCCCCCCATCCCATAGGTACGAGCAGTACTTC. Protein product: CASSPPSHRYEQYF.

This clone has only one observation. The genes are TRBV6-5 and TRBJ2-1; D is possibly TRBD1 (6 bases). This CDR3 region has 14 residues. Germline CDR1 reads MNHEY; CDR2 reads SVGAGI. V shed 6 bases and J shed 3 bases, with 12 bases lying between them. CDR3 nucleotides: TGTGCCAGCAGCGCCCTGGACAGCTACAATGAGCAGTTCTTC. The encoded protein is CASSALDSYNEQFF.

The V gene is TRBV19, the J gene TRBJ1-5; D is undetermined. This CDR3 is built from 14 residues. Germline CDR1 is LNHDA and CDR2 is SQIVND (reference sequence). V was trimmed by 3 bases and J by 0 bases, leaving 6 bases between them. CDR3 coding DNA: TGTGCCAGTAGTATTGGCTATAGCAATCAGCCCCAGCATTTT. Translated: CASSIGYSNQPQHF.

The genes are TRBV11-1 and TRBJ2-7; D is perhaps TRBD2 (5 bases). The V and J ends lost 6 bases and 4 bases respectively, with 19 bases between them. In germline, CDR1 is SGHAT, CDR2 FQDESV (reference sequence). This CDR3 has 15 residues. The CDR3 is CASRQRVSGNYEQYF. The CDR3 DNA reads TGTGCCAGCAGACAGAGGGTATCCGGTAATTACGAGCAGTACTTC.

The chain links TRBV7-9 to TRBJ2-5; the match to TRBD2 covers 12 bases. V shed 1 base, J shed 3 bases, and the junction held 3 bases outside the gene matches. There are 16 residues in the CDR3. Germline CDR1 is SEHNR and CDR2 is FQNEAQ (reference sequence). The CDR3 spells CASSLGRLAGEETQYF. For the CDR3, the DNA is TGTGCCAGCAGCTTAGGCAGACTAGCGGGGGAAGAGACCCAGTACTTC.

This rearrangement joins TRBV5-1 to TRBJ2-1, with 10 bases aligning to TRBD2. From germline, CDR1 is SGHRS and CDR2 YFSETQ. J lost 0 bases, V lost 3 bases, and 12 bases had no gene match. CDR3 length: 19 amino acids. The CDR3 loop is CASSSRLAGRFSSYNEQFF. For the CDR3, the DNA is TGCGCCAGCAGCTCAAGACTAGCGGGCCGATTCAGCTCCTACAATGAGCAGTTCTTC. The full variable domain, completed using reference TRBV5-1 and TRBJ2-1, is KAGVTQTPRYLIKTRGQQVTLSCSPISGHRSVSWYQQTPGQGLQFLFEYFSETQRNKGNFPGRFSGRQFSNSRSEMNVSTLELGDSALYLCASSSRLAGRFSSYNEQFFGPGTRLTVL.

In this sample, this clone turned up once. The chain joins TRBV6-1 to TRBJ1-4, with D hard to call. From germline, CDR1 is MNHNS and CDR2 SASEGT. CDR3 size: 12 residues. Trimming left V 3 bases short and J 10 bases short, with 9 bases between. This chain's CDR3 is CASSEVIGKLFF. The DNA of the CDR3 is TGTGCCAGCAGTGAGGTAATAGGAAAACTGTTTTTT.

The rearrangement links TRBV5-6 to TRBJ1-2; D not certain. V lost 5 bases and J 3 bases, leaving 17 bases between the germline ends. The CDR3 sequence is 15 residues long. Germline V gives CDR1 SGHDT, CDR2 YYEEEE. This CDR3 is CASRIRAPSYYGYTF. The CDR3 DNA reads TGTGCCAGCAGGATCCGGGCGCCGAGCTACTATGGCTACACCTTC. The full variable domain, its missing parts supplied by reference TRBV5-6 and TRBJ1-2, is DAGVTQSPTHLIKTRGQQVTLRCSPKSGHDTVSWYQQALGQGPQFIFQYYEEEERQRGNFPDRFSGHQFPNYSSELNVNALLLGDSALYLCASRIRAPSYYGYTFGSGTRLTVV.